This TCR beta chain appears in the sequencing data of a study of response to subunit inactivated influenza vaccine. General study results and limits: Every seasonal influenza vaccination brings in few new T cells, the authors suggested.

The V and J ends lost 2 bases and 4 bases, in that order; junction bases with no gene match: 3. The CDR3 is made up of 14 amino acids. TCRdb reprocessed the RT-PCR reads with MiXCR, giving one entry per CDR3 protein. The data show roughly 700,000 distinct CDR3 sequences, approximately 14% seen once. There are many counts of this clonotype. Its antigen is as yet unknown. Sequenced material: PBMCs from blood, taken about 14 days before vaccination. V usage is TRBV12-3 or TRBV12-4 and J usage is TRBJ2-7; 9 nucleotides agree with TRBD1. The clonotype was recovered from a man between 50 and 59 years old who received an inactivated influenza vaccine. CDR3 nucleotides: TGTGCCAGCAGTTTATCGGGACAGGGATACGAGCAGTACTTC. Translation: CASSLSGQGYEQYF.